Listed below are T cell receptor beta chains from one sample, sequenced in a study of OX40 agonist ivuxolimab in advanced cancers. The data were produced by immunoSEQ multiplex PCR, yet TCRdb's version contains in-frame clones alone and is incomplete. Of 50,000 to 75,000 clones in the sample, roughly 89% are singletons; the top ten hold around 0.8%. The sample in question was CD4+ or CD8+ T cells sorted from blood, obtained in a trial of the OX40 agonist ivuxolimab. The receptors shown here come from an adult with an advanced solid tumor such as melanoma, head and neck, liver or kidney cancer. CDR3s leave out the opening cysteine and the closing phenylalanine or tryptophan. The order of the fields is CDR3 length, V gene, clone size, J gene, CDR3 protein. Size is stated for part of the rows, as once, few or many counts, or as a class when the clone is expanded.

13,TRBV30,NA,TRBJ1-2,AWSVRREANYGYT
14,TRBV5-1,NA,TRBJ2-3,ASSLPLAGVADTQY
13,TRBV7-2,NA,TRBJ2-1,ASSLGLAGWDEQF
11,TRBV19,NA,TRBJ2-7,ASSIAEHYEQY
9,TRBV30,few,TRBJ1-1,AWSIGGGAF
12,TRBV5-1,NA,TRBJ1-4,ASSLEGGGGKLF
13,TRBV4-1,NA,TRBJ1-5,ASSHNRDTNQPQH
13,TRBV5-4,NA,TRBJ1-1,ASSLDPRGVNEAF
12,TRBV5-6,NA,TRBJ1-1,ASSYGQLNTEAF
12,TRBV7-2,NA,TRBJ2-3,ASSLARGADTQY
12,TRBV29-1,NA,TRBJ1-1,SSDSSFGNTEAF
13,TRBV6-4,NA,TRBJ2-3,ASSVGTEETDTQY
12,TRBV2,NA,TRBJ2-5,ASSETLAGETQY
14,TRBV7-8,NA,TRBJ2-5,ASSLGQGRYQETQY
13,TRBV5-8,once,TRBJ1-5,ASSLAGGSYQPQH
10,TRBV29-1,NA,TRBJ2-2,SVRDTRGELF
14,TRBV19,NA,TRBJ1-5,ASSHEAVYSNQPQH
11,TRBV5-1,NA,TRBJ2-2,ASSLVVTGELF
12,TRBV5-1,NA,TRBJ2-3,ASSLAGATDTQY
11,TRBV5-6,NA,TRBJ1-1,ASSLAGITEAF
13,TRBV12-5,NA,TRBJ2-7,ASGLNSEIIYEQY
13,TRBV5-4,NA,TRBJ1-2,AGSLDGSGLGGYT
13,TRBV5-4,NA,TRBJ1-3,ASSLDSVSGNTIY
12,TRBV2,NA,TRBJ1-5,ASRPSISNQPQH
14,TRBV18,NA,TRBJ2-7,ASSPARQQILAEQY
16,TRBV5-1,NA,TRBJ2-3,ASSLGISGPISTDTQY
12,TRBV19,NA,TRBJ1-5,ASSSTGGRQPQH
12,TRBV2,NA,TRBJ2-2,ASSRDRGPGELF
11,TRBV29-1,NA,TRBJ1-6,SVEDRVGSPLH
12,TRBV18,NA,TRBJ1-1,ASSPRGGNTEAF
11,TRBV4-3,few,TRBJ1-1,ASSQDLNTEAF
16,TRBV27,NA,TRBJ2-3,AIFNADRGNSPTDTQY
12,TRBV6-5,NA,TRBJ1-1,ASSYSPGHLKAF
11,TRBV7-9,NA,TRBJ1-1,ASSRDRDTEAF
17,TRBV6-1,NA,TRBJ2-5,ASSESSEKLAGVQETQY
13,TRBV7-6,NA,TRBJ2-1,ASSLAGTVDNEQF
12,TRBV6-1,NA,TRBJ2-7,ASSAWPSSYEQY
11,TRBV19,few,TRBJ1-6,ASSGVQNSPLH
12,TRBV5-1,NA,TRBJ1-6,ASSIGQDNSPLH
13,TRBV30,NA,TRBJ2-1,AWSVGQGGYNEQF
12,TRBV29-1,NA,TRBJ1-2,SVEGDSLNYGYT
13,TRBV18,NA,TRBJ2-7,ASSLGTSGTYEQY
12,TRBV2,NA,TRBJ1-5,ASSTGLSNQPQH
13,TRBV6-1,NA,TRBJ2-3,ASSESWLSTDTQY